Below, 24 T cell receptor beta chains from the same sample are listed, as sequenced in a study of control samples from healthy donors and cancer patients. The protocol was immunoSEQ multiplex PCR, while the TCRdb copy is restricted to in-frame clones and leaves out a portion. The data contain fewer than 250,000 clones, 91% of them singletons. What was sequenced was blood. The source is a man aged 25-40 years in good health.

V and J are TRBV15 and TRBJ2-1, with 8 nucleotides matching TRBD2. The germline V gene encodes CDR1 LNHNV and CDR2 YYDKDF (reference sequence). Germline trimming cut 9 bases from V and 7 bases from J; bases unmatched to any gene: 11. The CDR3 consists of 14 residues. CDR3 residues: CATQAGGVENEQFF. CDR3 DNA: TGTGCCACACAGGCGGGGGGCGTCGAGAATGAGCAGTTCTTC.

The sample holds a few counts of this clone. The V call is TRBV6-1, the J call TRBJ2-4; D unresolved. Trimming cost V 2 bases and J 8 bases, with 13 bases left between them. The CDR3 is 14 amino acids. Per germline, CDR1 MNHNS and CDR2 SASEGT. CDR3 bases: TGTGCCAGCAGTGAACATTCAGACGGTGACATTCAGTACTTC. Protein sequence: CASSEHSDGDIQYF.

The CDR3 loop is CASSPRLAGGTQETQYF. The CDR3 coding sequence is TGTGCCAGCAGCCCGAGGCTAGCGGGGGGGACTCAAGAGACCCAGTACTTC. The rearrangement uses TRBV7-9 and TRBJ2-5; 12 bases are a match to TRBD2. The germline V gene encodes CDR1 SEHNR and CDR2 FQNEAQ (reference sequence). Unmatched junction bases numbered 9, after V lost 5 bases and J lost 2 bases. The CDR3 loop spans 17 amino acids. Based on the CDR3 plus reference TRBV7-9 and TRBJ2-5, the full variable domain is DTGVSQNPRHKITKRGQNVTFRCDPISEHNRLYWYRQTLGQGPEFLTYFQNEAQLEKSRLLSDRFSAERPKGSFSTLEIQRTEQGDSAMYLCASSPRLAGGTQETQYFGPGTRLLVL.

This clone showed up just once. The chain links TRBV6-5 to TRBJ2-7; unclear D gene. The germline gives CDR1 MNHEY, CDR2 SVGAGI. The V end lost 8 bases, the J end lost 0 bases, and 8 bases lay between the germline ends. The CDR3 has 12 amino acids. CDR3 bases: TGTGCCAGCTATCAATACTCCTACGAGCAGTACTTC. It codes for CASYQYSYEQYF.

This clone came up once. The chain employs TRBV5-6 and TRBJ1-2; 7 nucleotides agree with TRBD1. The CDR3 sequence is 13 residues long. Trimming took 5 bases from V and 2 from J; bases not matched to a gene: 3. CDR1 and CDR2 from the germline V gene are SGHDT and YYEEEE. The CDR3 is CASRKQGNYGYTF. DNA for the CDR3: TGTGCCAGCAGGAAACAGGGGAACTATGGCTACACCTTC.

The chain has TRBV5-6 and TRBJ1-4; D perhaps matches TRBD1 (5 bases). The germline V gene encodes CDR1 SGHDT and CDR2 YYEEEE. Trimming took 4 bases from V and 7 from J, leaving 11 bases between them. CDR3 size: 13 residues. This CDR3 reads CASSTGTVEKLFF. The CDR3 DNA is TGTGCCAGCAGCACGGGGACCGTTGAAAAACTGTTTTTT.

This clone has just one count. This chain uses TRBV3-1 (or the pseudogene TRBV3-2) with TRBJ2-7, with 7 bases matching TRBD2. This CDR3 is 13 amino acids long. V shed 8 bases and J 0 bases; nucleotides not matched to a gene: 4. CDR1 and CDR2 (germline): LGHDT, YNNKEL (reference sequence). In DNA form, the CDR3 reads TGTGCCAGCTGGGGGGGTAGCTCCTACGAGCAGTACTTC. This gives the protein CASWGGSSYEQYF.

This CDR3 is CASSQSSLGSYNEQFF. The CDR3 DNA follows: TGTGCCAGCAGCCAAAGTTCCCTGGGCTCCTACAATGAGCAGTTCTTC. The rearrangement links TRBV3-1 (or the pseudogene TRBV3-2) to TRBJ2-1; D remains ambiguous. V shed 2 bases and J shed 0 bases, with 11 bases lying between them. The CDR3 has 16 amino acids. The V gene's germline CDR1 is LGHDT and CDR2 YNNKEL (reference sequence).

The chain employs TRBV6-5 and TRBJ1-1, with D maybe TRBD1 (6 bases). Germline V gene data show CDR1 as MNHEY and CDR2 as SVGAGI. V was cut by 7 bases and J by 5 bases, with 14 bases left in between. There are 13 residues in the CDR3. The DNA for the CDR3 is TGTGCCAGCATGGTGACAGGAGGTACTGAAGCTTTCTTT. Protein sequence: CASMVTGGTEAFF.

V and J are TRBV7-6 and TRBJ2-7; 8 nucleotides line up with TRBD1. This CDR3 spans 16 amino acids. In germline, CDR1 is SGHVS, CDR2 FNYEAQ. Trimming at V came to 2 bases and at J to 5 bases, leaving 11 bases not matched to a gene. The CDR3 nucleotides read TGTGCCAGCAGCTTATCCCCCCCAGGGGGCCCAAACGAGCAGTACTTC. Amino acid sequence: CASSLSPPGGPNEQYF.

In this sample, this clone turned up once. J is TRBJ1-4 and V is TRBV6-1; no reliable D call. This CDR3 spans 16 amino acids. The V end lost 0 bases, the J end lost 8 bases, and 16 bases lay between the germline ends. The germline V gene has CDR1 MNHNS and CDR2 SASEGT. In nucleotides, the CDR3 is TGTGCCAGCAGTGAAGCGCCGGGAAGCGAGTGGGAAAAACTGTTTTTT. It yields the protein CASSEAPGSEWEKLFF.

This rearrangement joins TRBV3-1 (or the pseudogene TRBV3-2) to TRBJ2-7; 8 nucleotides align to TRBD2. V lost 3 bases, J lost 1 base, and 5 bases stayed unmatched. Germline V gene sequence: CDR1 LGHDT, CDR2 YNNKEL (reference sequence). The CDR3 extends over 15 amino acids. The CDR3 region has the DNA TGTGCCAGCAGCCAGGGAATAGCGGGGTCCTACGAGCAGTACTTC. Translated: CASSQGIAGSYEQYF.

The V and J genes are TRBV19 and TRBJ1-3; possibly TRBD1 for D (5 bases). Germline lookup yields CDR1 LNHDA and CDR2 SQIVND (reference sequence). With 4 bases removed from V and 2 bases from J, the gap between germline ends came to 9 bases. The CDR3 is 14 residues long. The DNA for the CDR3 is TGTGCCAGTAGTAAGGACATAACTGGAAACACCATATATTTT. It is translated as CASSKDITGNTIYF.

This rearrangement joins TRBV14 to TRBJ2-4, with D uncertain. CDR1 and CDR2 (germline): SGHDN, FVKESK. The V end lost 2 bases, the J end lost 3 bases, and 5 bases lay between the germline ends. The CDR3 loop spans 13 amino acids. CDR3 residues: CASSQSLKNIQYF. Written as DNA, the CDR3 is TGTGCCAGCAGCCAATCCCTCAAAAACATTCAGTACTTC.

The gene calls are TRBV19 and TRBJ2-1; 7 nucleotides align to TRBD1. Germline trimming cut 5 bases from V and 7 bases from J; bases unmatched to any gene: 5. The CDR3 totals 13 residues. From germline, CDR1 is LNHDA and CDR2 SQIVND (reference sequence). CDR3 sequence: CASSATGANEQFF. CDR3 nucleotide sequence: TGTGCCAGTAGTGCTACAGGGGCGAATGAGCAGTTCTTC.

The chain employs TRBV20-1 and TRBJ2-5; D might be TRBD1 or TRBD2, each matching 5 bases. The CDR3 is made up of 17 amino acids. Germline CDR1 DFQATT, CDR2 SNEGSKA (reference sequence). The V end was cut by 3 bases, the J end by 1 base, with 21 bases between. Here the CDR3 reads CSASPSSGTAIQETQYF. In DNA form, the CDR3 reads TGCAGTGCTAGTCCTTCCTCCGGGACGGCGATCCAAGAGACCCAGTACTTC.

The V and J genes are TRBV11-2 and TRBJ2-3; 9 positions agree with TRBD2. V lost 3 bases, J lost 2 bases, and 3 bases stayed unmatched. The CDR3 spans 15 residues. CDR1 and CDR2 from the germline V gene are SGHAT and FQNNGV. The CDR3 protein is CASSFGGGVTDTQYF. The CDR3 bases are TGTGCCAGCAGCTTTGGCGGGGGGGTCACAGATACGCAGTATTTT. The variable domain in full, completed from reference TRBV11-2 and TRBJ2-3, reads EAGVAQSPRYKIIEKRQSVAFWCNPISGHATLYWYQQILGQGPKLLIQFQNNGVVDDSQLPKDRFSAERLKGVDSTLKIQPAKLEDSAVYLCASSFGGGVTDTQYFGPGTRLTVL.

The chain recombines TRBV10-3 with TRBJ2-1; TRBD2 matches 14 bases. The J segment lost 6 bases and the V segment lost 2 bases, leaving 3 bases of the junction unmatched. The CDR3 runs to 16 residues. Per germline, CDR1 ENHRY and CDR2 SYGVKD. CDR3 loop: CAISERLAGGPNEQFF. The CDR3 DNA reads TGTGCCATCAGTGAGCGACTAGCGGGGGGGCCCAATGAGCAGTTCTTC.

The rearrangement links TRBV3-1 (or the pseudogene TRBV3-2) to TRBJ1-2; unclear D gene. The V and J ends lost 3 bases and 7 bases respectively, with 18 bases between them. This CDR3 region has 15 residues. CDR1 and CDR2 (germline): LGHDT, YNNKEL (reference sequence). The CDR3 protein is CASSQVGTSPVGYTF. Here the CDR3 DNA reads TGTGCCAGCAGCCAGGTTGGTACGTCTCCAGTTGGCTACACCTTC.

V and J are TRBV11-2 and TRBJ1-1; D gene uncertain. V lost 1 base to trimming and J lost 4 bases, with 10 bases between them. This CDR3 has 14 amino acids. Germline loops: CDR1 SGHAT, CDR2 FQNNGV. The CDR3 loop is CASSLVVGSTEAFF. The CDR3 DNA is TGTGCCAGCAGCTTAGTTGTAGGGAGCACTGAAGCTTTCTTT.

This chain joins TRBV3-1 (or the pseudogene TRBV3-2) and TRBJ2-3; maybe TRBD2 (6 bases). V was trimmed by 4 bases and J by 8 bases, leaving 16 bases between them. The germline V gene has CDR1 LGHDT and CDR2 YNNKEL (reference sequence). The CDR3 is 14 amino acids. The CDR3, as DNA: TGTGCCAGCAGCCGAACGACTAGGGCGGGTACGCAGTATTTT. Translation: CASSRTTRAGTQYF.

This chain connects TRBV2 to TRBJ2-7, with D possibly being TRBD1 or TRBD2 (5 bases each). CDR1 is SNHLY, CDR2 FYNNEI, per germline. The CDR3 loop spans 14 amino acids. Trimming cost V 7 bases and J 5 bases, with 18 bases left between them. CDR3 region: CASIRDGPTHEQYF. CDR3 sequence (DNA): TGTGCCAGCATTCGGGACGGGCCAACCCACGAGCAGTACTTC.

The chain is built from TRBV3-1 (or the pseudogene TRBV3-2) and TRBJ2-7; 8 bases map to TRBD2. This CDR3 is built from 15 residues. Per germline, CDR1 LGHDT and CDR2 YNNKEL (reference sequence). V shed 0 bases and J 2 bases; nucleotides not matched to a gene: 3. CDR3 sequence: CASSQDRGGPYEQYF. In DNA form, the CDR3 reads TGTGCCAGCAGCCAAGATCGGGGGGGACCCTACGAGCAGTACTTC.

The chain carries TRBV18 and TRBJ1-4; D is ambiguous. Trimming removed 2 bases at V and 7 bases at J, with 5 bases between. The CDR3 consists of 12 residues. Germline V lookup: CDR1 KGHSH, CDR2 LQKENI. CDR3 coding DNA: TGTGCCAGCTCACCATCACGTGAAAAACTGTTTTTT. It codes for CASSPSREKLFF.